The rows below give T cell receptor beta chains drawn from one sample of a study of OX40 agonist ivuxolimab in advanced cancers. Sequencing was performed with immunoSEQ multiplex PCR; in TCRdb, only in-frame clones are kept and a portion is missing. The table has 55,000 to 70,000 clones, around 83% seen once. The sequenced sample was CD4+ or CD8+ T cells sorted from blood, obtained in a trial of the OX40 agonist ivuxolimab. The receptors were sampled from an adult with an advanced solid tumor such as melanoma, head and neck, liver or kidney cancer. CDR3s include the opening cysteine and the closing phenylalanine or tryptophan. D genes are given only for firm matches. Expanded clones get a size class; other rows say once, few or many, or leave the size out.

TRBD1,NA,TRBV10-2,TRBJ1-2,CASSESQGALGYTF,TGCGCCAGCAGTGAGTCGCAGGGGGCGCTTGGCTACACCTTC
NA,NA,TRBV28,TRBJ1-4,CASNPERREKLFF,TGTGCCAGCAACCCAGAAAGACGGGAAAAACTGTTTTTT
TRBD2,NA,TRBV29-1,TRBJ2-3,CSVSTSGATDTQYF,TGCAGCGTCAGTACTAGCGGGGCCACAGATACGCAGTATTTT
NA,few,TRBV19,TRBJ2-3,CASNGRRTDTQYF,TGTGCCAGTAATGGACGCCGCACAGATACGCAGTATTTT
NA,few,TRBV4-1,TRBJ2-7,CASSLGTEVYYEQYF,TGCGCCAGCAGCCTCGGGACGGAAGTTTACTACGAGCAGTACTTC
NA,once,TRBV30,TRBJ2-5,CAWSVGGSQETQYF,TGTGCCTGGAGTGTAGGGGGATCCCAAGAGACCCAGTACTTC
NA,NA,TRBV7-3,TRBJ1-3,CASSPGTAEPGNTIYF,TGTGCCAGCAGCCCGGGGACCGCTGAACCTGGAAACACCATATATTTT
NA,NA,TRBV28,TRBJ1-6,CASRPAGGLNSPLHF,TGTGCCAGCAGACCCGCCGGGGGCCTTAATTCACCCCTCCACTTT
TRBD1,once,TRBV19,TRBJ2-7,CASSLGQGAGEQYF,TGTGCCAGTAGTCTGGGACAGGGGGCTGGCGAGCAGTACTTC
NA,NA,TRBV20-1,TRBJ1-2,CSARASWGYTF,TGCAGTGCTAGAGCTTCTTGGGGCTACACCTTC
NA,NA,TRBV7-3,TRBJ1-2,CASSSDPGYGYTF,TGTGCCAGCAGCTCGGACCCGGGGTATGGCTACACCTTC
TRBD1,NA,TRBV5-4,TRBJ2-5,CASSSGGSLETQYF,TGTGCCAGCAGCTCAGGGGGTTCGCTAGAGACCCAGTACTTC
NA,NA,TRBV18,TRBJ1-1,CASSEVGRMNTEAFF,TGTGCCAGCTCGGAGGTCGGACGGATGAACACTGAAGCTTTCTTT
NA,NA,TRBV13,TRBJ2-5,CASMETGREETQYF,TGTGCCAGCATGGAGACAGGTCGGGAAGAGACCCAGTACTTC
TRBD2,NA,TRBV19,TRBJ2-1,CASSPFSGPYNEQFF,TGTGCCAGTAGCCCTTTTAGCGGGCCCTACAATGAGCAGTTCTTC
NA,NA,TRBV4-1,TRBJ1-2,CASSAAGNYGYTF,TGCGCCAGCAGCGCAGCGGGGAACTATGGCTACACCTTC
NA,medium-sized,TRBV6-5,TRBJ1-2,CASSYSGHQAHGYTF,TGTGCCAGCAGTTACTCGGGACACCAGGCCCATGGCTACACCTTC
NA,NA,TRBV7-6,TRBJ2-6,CASSFGWDGANVLTF,TGTGCCAGCAGCTTTGGGTGGGATGGGGCCAACGTCCTGACTTTC
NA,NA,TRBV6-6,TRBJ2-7,CASSQGPSSYEQYF,TGTGCCAGCAGTCAGGGACCGAGCTCCTACGAGCAGTACTTC
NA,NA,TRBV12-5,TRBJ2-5,CASGMGRSQAQYF,TGTGCTAGTGGTATGGGACGTAGCCAGGCCCAGTACTTC
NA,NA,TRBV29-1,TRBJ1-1,CSVDDRNTEAFF,TGCAGCGTGGACGACAGGAACACTGAAGCTTTCTTT
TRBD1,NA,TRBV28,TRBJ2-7,CASSFPRGTGGGNEQYF,TGTGCCAGCAGTTTTCCCCGAGGGACAGGGGGCGGAAACGAGCAGTACTTC
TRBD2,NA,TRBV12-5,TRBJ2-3,CASAPGKGLAGLMGTDTQYF,TGTGCTAGTGCCCCGGGAAAGGGACTAGCGGGGCTAATGGGCACAGATACGCAGTATTTT
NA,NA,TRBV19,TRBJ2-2,CASSPGLGAETGELFF,TGTGCCAGTAGCCCAGGTTTGGGGGCGGAGACCGGGGAGCTGTTTTTT
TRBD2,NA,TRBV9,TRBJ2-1,CASSYSTSGRTYNEQFF,TGTGCCAGCAGTTATTCGACTAGCGGGAGGACCTACAATGAGCAGTTCTTC
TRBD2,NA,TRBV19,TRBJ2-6,CASSGRGSGANVLTF,TGTGCCAGTAGTGGGAGGGGTTCTGGGGCCAACGTCCTGACTTTC
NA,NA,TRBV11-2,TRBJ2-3,CASSPFRDLLTSTDTQYF,TGTGCCAGCAGCCCCTTCCGGGACCTTCTTACTAGCACAGATACGCAGTATTTT
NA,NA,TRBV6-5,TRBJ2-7,CASSASGRSYYEQYF,TGTGCCAGCAGTGCCTCTGGGCGGAGCTACTACGAGCAGTACTTC
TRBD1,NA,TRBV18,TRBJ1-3,CASSPGTGSSGNTIYF,TGTGCCAGCTCTCCAGGGACAGGCTCATCTGGAAACACCATATATTTT
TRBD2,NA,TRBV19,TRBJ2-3,CASRWASGTDTQYF,TGTGCCAGTAGATGGGCTAGCGGGACAGATACGCAGTATTTT
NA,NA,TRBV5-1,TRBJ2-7,CASSLRLRETYEQYF,TGCGCCAGCAGCTTGAGGCTTCGGGAAACCTACGAGCAGTACTTC
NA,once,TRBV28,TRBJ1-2,CASSSPREGPPNYGYTF,TGTGCCAGCAGTTCCCCCCGCGAAGGACCTCCTAACTATGGCTACACCTTC
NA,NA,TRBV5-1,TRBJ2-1,CASSPPLPTYNEQFF,TGCGCCAGCAGCCCACCTCTACCTACCTACAATGAGCAGTTCTTC
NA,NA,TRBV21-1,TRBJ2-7,CASSNHWLTYEQYF,TGTGCCAGCAGCAACCATTGGCTAACATACGAGCAGTACTTC
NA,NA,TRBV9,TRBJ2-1,CASSASRGTNEQFF,TGTGCCAGCAGCGCCTCCCGAGGGACCAATGAGCAGTTCTTC
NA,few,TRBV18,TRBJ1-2,CASSPPDSNYGYTF,TGTGCCAGCTCACCCCCGGACAGTAACTATGGCTACACCTTC
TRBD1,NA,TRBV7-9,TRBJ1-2,CASSLKQGNGYTF,TGTGCCAGCAGCTTAAAACAGGGGAATGGCTACACCTTC
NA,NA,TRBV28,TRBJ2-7,CASGPVYEQYF,TGTGCCAGCGGGCCCGTCTACGAGCAGTACTTC
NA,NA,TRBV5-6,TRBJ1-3,CAGSFPTGSGNTIYF,TGTGCCGGCAGCTTCCCCACAGGGTCTGGAAACACCATATATTTT
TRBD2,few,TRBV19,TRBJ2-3,CASSMTSGRTDTQYF,TGTGCCAGTAGTATGACTAGCGGGAGAACAGATACGCAGTATTTT
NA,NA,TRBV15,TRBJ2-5,CATSPWGAGTEETQYF,TGTGCCACCAGCCCGTGGGGGGCAGGGACCGAAGAGACCCAGTACTTC
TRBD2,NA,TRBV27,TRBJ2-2,CASSYQRGLGGELFF,TGTGCCAGCAGTTACCAGCGGGGGCTTGGGGGGGAGCTGTTTTTT
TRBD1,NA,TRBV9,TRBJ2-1,CASSGRQGRYNEQFF,TGTGCCAGCAGCGGAAGACAGGGTCGCTACAATGAGCAGTTCTTC
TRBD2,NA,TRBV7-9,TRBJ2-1,CASSLVGLALNEQFF,TGTGCCAGCAGCTTAGTAGGACTAGCTTTGAATGAGCAGTTCTTC
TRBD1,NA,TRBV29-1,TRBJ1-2,CSVGNRDSCGYTF,TGCAGCGTAGGGAACCGGGACAGCTGTGGCTACACCTTC
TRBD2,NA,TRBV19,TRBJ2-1,CASSRTSGRAYNEQFF,TGTGCCAGTAGTAGAACTAGCGGGAGGGCCTACAATGAGCAGTTCTTC
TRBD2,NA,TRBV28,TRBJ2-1,CASSSTSGRINEQFF,TGTGCCAGCAGTTCGACTAGCGGGAGAATCAATGAGCAGTTCTTC
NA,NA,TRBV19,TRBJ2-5,CASSLDPPGTQYF,TGTGCCAGTAGTCTGGACCCCCCAGGGACCCAGTACTTC
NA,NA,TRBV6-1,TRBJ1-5,CASSDQINQPQHF,TGTGCCAGCAGTGATCAGATTAATCAGCCCCAGCATTTT
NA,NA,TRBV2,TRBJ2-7,CASSFRDPLSSYEQYF,TGTGCCAGCAGCTTCCGGGACCCCCTGAGCTCCTACGAGCAGTACTTC
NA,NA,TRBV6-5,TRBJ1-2,CASSYSPAYGYTF,TGTGCCAGCAGTTACAGTCCAGCCTATGGCTACACCTTC
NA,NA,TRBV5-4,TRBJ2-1,CASSLYGNEQFF,TGTGCCAGCAGCCTTTACGGCAATGAGCAGTTCTTC
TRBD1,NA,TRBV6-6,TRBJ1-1,CASRIAGGTEAFF,TGTGCCAGCAGGATAGCAGGGGGAACTGAAGCTTTCTTT
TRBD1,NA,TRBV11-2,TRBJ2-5,CASSPTTGRWETQYF,TGTGCCAGCAGCCCCACGACAGGGCGGTGGGAGACCCAGTACTTC
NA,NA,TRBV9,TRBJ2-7,CASSVDENGEQYF,TGTGCCAGCAGCGTCGACGAGAATGGGGAGCAGTACTTC